This TCR beta chain derives from a study of cytomegalovirus exposure and HLA in healthy donors. Notes on the study in general: Reported performance of the classifier showed diagnosis of cytomegalovirus status with high specificity and sensitivity.

CDR3 length: 15 residues. CDR1 is SEHNR and CDR2 is FQNEAQ in the germline V gene (reference sequence). Trimming took off 5 bases at V and 5 bases at J, with 15 bases between the two ends. It was with 60 Vbeta and 13 Jbeta primers that the PCR ran. Only in-frame clones appear in the TCRdb table, and some are missing; sequencing was by immunoSEQ multiplex PCR. Here the sample spans around 170,000 clones, approximately 85% being singletons. About this clone itself: Its antigen is still unknown.

Sample: PBMCs. The chain uses TRBV7-9 and TRBJ2-2; the D gene is possibly TRBD2 (5 bases). The sequence derives from a woman aged 18 to 35 in good health and CMV-seronegative. The CDR3 DNA reads as TGTGCCAGCAGCGCCCTCGAGGGTCGGACCGGGGAGCTGTTTTTT. This encodes CASSALEGRTGELFF.